This T cell receptor (beta chain) stems from a study of response to subunit inactivated influenza vaccine. Findings of the study overall: Few additional T cells are recruited per seasonal influenza vaccination, authors suggested.

A remark on this clonotype: The antigen remains unidentified.

TCRdb fed the RT-PCR reads into MiXCR, producing one record per CDR3 protein. The sample consists of hundreds of thousands of distinct CDR3 sequences, about 10% of them appearing once. The junction had 10 bases not matched to a gene; V was cut back by 6 bases and J by 4 bases. The CDR3 is 17 residues long. Germline V gives CDR1 MDHEN, CDR2 SYDVKM. The sample here was PBMCs from blood, taken on the day of vaccination. The receptor was derived from a man aged 50-59 years who received an inactivated influenza vaccine. The V call is TRBV28, the J call TRBJ2-2; 11 nucleotides match TRBD1. The CDR3 sequence is CASSRTGTGGGTGELFF. In nucleotides, the CDR3 is TGTGCCAGCAGCCGTACCGGGACAGGGGGTGGCACCGGGGAGCTGTTTTTT.